This T cell receptor (beta chain) appears in the sequencing data of a study of T cells after yellow fever vaccination. Study as a whole: Low-cell-number fractions were prepared with SMART-Seq v4 Ultra Low Input.

This clonotype was counted at least ten times. Findings and caveats of the study: It was the secondary response that reached its peak faster, day 5 versus 15, but it was weaker. Almost none of the vaccine-responding clonotypes turned up in sorted memory subsets on day 0, the data showed.

As TCR cDNA was made by 5'RACE template switching, a universal primer site and UMIs were added. MiXCR was run by TCRdb on the 5' RACE reads, yielding one entry per CDR3 protein. The sample records roughly 56,000 distinct CDR3 sequences, approximately 5.7% being singletons. The receptor's source is a man aged 18 to 30 who received the YFV17D yellow fever vaccine. The specimen was PBMCs, either bulk or a sorted T-cell subset (CD4+, CD8+, memory, or dextramer-sorted; not recorded which), collected on the day of the yellow fever booster vaccination.

The CDR3 loop reads CASSQDRGTTIMNTEAFF. In DNA form, the CDR3 reads TGCGCCAGCAGCCAAGATCGGGGGACAACTATAATGAACACTGAAGCTTTCTTT. This chain joins TRBV4-1 and TRBJ1-1; a weak D match, TRBD1 (6 bases). The ends were cut back, 0 bases at V and 0 bases at J, with 17 bases in the middle. The CDR3 length is 18 residues. Germline V lookup: CDR1 MGHRA, CDR2 YSYEKL.